One T cell receptor (beta chain) is described in this entry. The source of the sample is a study of radiation and T cells in renal cell carcinoma. The wider study: Nephrectomy followed 15 Gy stereotactic body radiation by 4 weeks.

The data were produced by immunoSEQ multiplex PCR, yet TCRdb's version contains in-frame clones alone and is incomplete. The table includes some 130,000 clones, 88% detected once. The CDR3 totals 13 residues. V gave up 6 bases and J gave up 6 bases, with 13 bases separating them. Germline CDR1 SGHTA, CDR2 FQGTGA. The time point denotes: blood 2 weeks post-SBRT. Treatment given: 15 Gy SBRT to primary tumor, nephrectomy 4 weeks later. The V gene is TRBV7-3, the J gene TRBJ2-3, with D possibly being TRBD1 or TRBD2 (5 bases each). The source material was blood, sampled from a patient whose treatment included radiotherapy and nephrectomy. The clonotype was recovered from a woman aged 70-85 years with renal cell carcinoma. This CDR3 is CASSRDRGDTQYF. As DNA, the CDR3 is TGTGCCAGCAGTCGGGACCGAGGGGATACGCAGTATTTT.